These 5 T cell receptor beta chains originate from one sample sequenced in a study of blood T cells in healthy people across ages. The second PCR ran roughly 6 to 11 cycles with a sample-barcoded 5' primer and J-beta primers. A single record per CDR3 protein comes from TCRdb applying MiXCR to the 5' RACE reads. The sample gives 650,000 to 800,000 distinct CDR3 sequences, 40% to 50% of which show up once; under 20% is in the top ten. The sequencing input was blood. Receptors were obtained from a man aged 55 to 69 in good health.

Of note for this clonotype: A junction end diverges from the germline sequence, so it may reflect a read error. J is TRBJ1-1 and V is TRBV7-9; perhaps TRBD1 as D (5 bases). This CDR3 is built from 15 residues. CDR1 and CDR2 from the germline V gene are SEHNR and FQNEAQ (reference sequence). In DNA form, the CDR3 reads TGTGCCGGCAGCAAAGGGACGGCTATGAACACTGAAGCTTTCTTT. This gives the protein CAGSKGTAMNTEAFF.

The chain joins TRBV4-1 to TRBJ1-2; D is unclear. This CDR3 spans 16 amino acids. V was clipped by 4 bases and J by 0 bases, with 15 bases between them. Germline CDR1 reads MGHRA; CDR2 reads YSYEKL. The CDR3 region is CASSPVGYSTNYGYTF. CDR3 nucleotides: TGCGCCAGCAGCCCCGTCGGATACTCCACTAACTATGGCTACACCTTC.

About this clonotype: This could be a read error, since a much larger clone is one nucleotide away. The chain uses TRBV12-3 or TRBV12-4 and TRBJ2-5; weak D call: TRBD1 (6 bases). This CDR3 has 14 residues. CDR3 amino acids: CAGSPGQSQETQYF. The CDR3 DNA reads TGTGCCGGCAGCCCAGGACAGAGCCAAGAGACCCAGTACTTC.

The CDR3 sequence: CASSHSMDRAGETQYF. As DNA, the CDR3 is TGTGCCAGCAGCCATTCAATGGACAGGGCGGGGGAGACCCAGTACTTC. The chain is built from TRBV3-1 and TRBJ2-5; 8 bases line up with TRBD1. The V gene's germline CDR1 is LGHDT and CDR2 YNNKEL (reference sequence). V trimming: 3 bases; J trimming: 5 bases; junction bases outside the gene matches: 11. The CDR3 runs to 16 residues.

This clonotype has more than one count but fewer than ten. The chain carries TRBV27 and TRBJ1-2; D gene unclear. CDR1 and CDR2 (germline): MNHEY, SMNVEV (reference sequence). The CDR3 loop spans 14 amino acids. V was shortened by 5 bases and J by 4 bases, with 14 bases between the two germline ends. In DNA form, the CDR3 reads TGTGCCAGCAGTCAGACCGGGCCACTCTATGGCTACACCTTC. Translating gives CASSQTGPLYGYTF.